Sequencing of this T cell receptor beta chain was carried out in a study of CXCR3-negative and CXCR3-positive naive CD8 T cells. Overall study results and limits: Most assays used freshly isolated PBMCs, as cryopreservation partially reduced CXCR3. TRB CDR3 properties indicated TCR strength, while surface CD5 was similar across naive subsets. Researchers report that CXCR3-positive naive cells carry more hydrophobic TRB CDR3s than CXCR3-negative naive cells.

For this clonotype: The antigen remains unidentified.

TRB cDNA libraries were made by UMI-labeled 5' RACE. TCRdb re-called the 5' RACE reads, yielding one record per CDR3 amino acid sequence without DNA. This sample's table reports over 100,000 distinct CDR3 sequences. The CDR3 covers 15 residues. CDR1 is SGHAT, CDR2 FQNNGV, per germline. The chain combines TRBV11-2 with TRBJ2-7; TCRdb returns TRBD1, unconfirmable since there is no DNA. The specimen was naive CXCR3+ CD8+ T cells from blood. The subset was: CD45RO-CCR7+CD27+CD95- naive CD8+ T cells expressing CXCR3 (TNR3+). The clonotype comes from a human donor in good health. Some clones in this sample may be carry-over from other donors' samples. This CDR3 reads CASSFQPGSSYEQYF.